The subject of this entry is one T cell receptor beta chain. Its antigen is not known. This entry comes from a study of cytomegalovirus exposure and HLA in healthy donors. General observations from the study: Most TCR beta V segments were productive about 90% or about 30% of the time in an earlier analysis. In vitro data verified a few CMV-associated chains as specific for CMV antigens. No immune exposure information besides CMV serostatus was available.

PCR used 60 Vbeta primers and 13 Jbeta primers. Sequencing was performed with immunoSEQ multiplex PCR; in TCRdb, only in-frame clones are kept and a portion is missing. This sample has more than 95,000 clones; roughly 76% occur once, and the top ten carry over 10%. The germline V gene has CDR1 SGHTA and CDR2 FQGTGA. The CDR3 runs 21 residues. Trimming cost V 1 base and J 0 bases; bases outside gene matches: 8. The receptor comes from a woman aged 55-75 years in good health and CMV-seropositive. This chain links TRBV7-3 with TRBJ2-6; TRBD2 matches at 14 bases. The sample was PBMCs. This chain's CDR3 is CASSLIGLAGGSSSGANVLTF. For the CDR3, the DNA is TGTGCCAGCAGCTTAATAGGACTAGCGGGGGGCTCTAGCTCTGGGGCCAACGTCCTGACTTTC.